The 17 T cell receptor beta chains below were found in one sample sequenced in a study of cytomegalovirus exposure and HLA in healthy donors. It was with 60 Vbeta and 13 Jbeta primers that the PCR ran. Measured with immunoSEQ multiplex PCR; TCRdb has only the in-frame clones, and not every one. The repertoire has some 140,000 clones, about four fifths of them found once; the top ten carry about 2.7%. The sequencing input was PBMCs. The receptors here all came from a man aged 18 to 29 in good health and CMV-seronegative.

The chain uses TRBV11-2 and TRBJ1-1; a weak D match, TRBD1 (6 bases). The CDR3 is made up of 15 amino acids. Germline CDR1 reads SGHAT; CDR2 reads FQNNGV. V was pared by 3 bases and J by 5 bases, with 16 bases between. CDR3 in DNA: TGTGCCAGCAGCTTGTTCCCCAGGGGCGGGACTGAAGCTTTCTTT. It is translated as CASSLFPRGGTEAFF.

This clone was found a few times. The rearrangement joins TRBV19 to TRBJ1-6; 7 nucleotides align to TRBD1. The germline CDR1 and CDR2 sequences are LNHDA and SQIVND (reference sequence). The CDR3 spans 13 residues. The trim removed 6 bases at V and 6 bases at J, leaving 2 bases unmatched. The CDR3 DNA is TGTGCCAGTAGCCCAGGGGGTAATTCACCCCTCCACTTT. This gives the protein CASSPGGNSPLHF.

The CDR3 sequence is CASGLVLKIAGYAPTTQYF. In DNA, the CDR3 is TGTGCTAGTGGTTTGGTACTTAAGATAGCGGGGTACGCTCCTACGACGCAGTACTTC. This chain connects TRBV12-5 to TRBJ2-7; 8 positions agree with TRBD2. There are 19 residues in the CDR3. J was trimmed by 9 bases and V by 0 bases; bases with no gene match: 22. In germline, CDR1 is LGHNT, CDR2 FRNRAP. Supplemented by reference TRBV12-5 and TRBJ2-7, the full variable domain reads DARVTQTPRHKVTEMGQEVTMRCQPILGHNTVFWYRQTMMQGLELLAYFRNRAPLDDSGMPKDRFSAEMPDATLATLKIQPSEPRDSAVYFCASGLVLKIAGYAPTTQYFGPGTRLTVT.

CDR3 nucleotides: TGTGCCATCAGTGAGGACGAGGGCTATGGCTACACCTTC. Translating gives CAISEDEGYGYTF. The chain has TRBV10-3 and TRBJ1-2; D call uncertain. Trimming took 2 bases from V and 4 from J, leaving 8 bases between them. Germline values: CDR1 ENHRY, CDR2 SYGVKD. CDR3 length: 13 amino acids.

CDR3 coding DNA: TGCGCCAGCAGCCAAGGGTTGGCAGGGAGGGGCACAGATACGCAGTATTTT. It codes for CASSQGLAGRGTDTQYF. The J gene is TRBJ2-3, the V gene TRBV4-3; 7 nucleotides line up with TRBD2. CDR3 size: 17 residues. V was clipped by 1 base and J by 1 base; unmatched bases: 8. The germline V gene has CDR1 LGHNA and CDR2 YSLEER.

This clone occurred once. This chain uses TRBV6-5 with TRBJ1-1; no reliable D call. The germline V gene has CDR1 MNHEY and CDR2 SVGAGI. The CDR3 length is 14 residues. Trimming left V 2 bases short and J 3 bases short, with 10 bases between. CDR3 protein: CASSYKFGYTEAFF. CDR3 bases: TGTGCCAGCAGTTACAAATTCGGGTACACTGAAGCTTTCTTT.

J is TRBJ2-1 and V is TRBV7-2; TRBD2 aligns across 8 bases. Germline V gives CDR1 SGHTA, CDR2 FQGNSA. Germline trimming cut 0 bases from V and 7 bases from J; bases unmatched to any gene: 5. The CDR3 totals 15 residues. The CDR3 DNA sequence: TGTGCCAGCAGCTTAGCCGGGGGGGCGGAAAATGAGCAGTTCTTC. It translates to CASSLAGGAENEQFF.

V gene TRBV14 combines with J gene TRBJ2-1; 7 bases line up with TRBD1. This CDR3 comprises 17 residues. V was pared by 4 bases and J by 5 bases, with 14 bases of the junction left unmatched. The V gene's germline CDR1 is SGHDN and CDR2 FVKESK. CDR3 nucleotide sequence: TGTGCCAGCAGCCCGCTGACCGGACAGGTGGGGAACAATGAGCAGTTCTTC. Translating gives CASSPLTGQVGNNEQFF.

The chain links TRBV6-1 to TRBJ2-1, with D tentatively TRBD2 (6 bases). V was pared by 1 base and J by 9 bases, with 16 bases between. This CDR3 has 15 amino acids. The V gene's germline CDR1 is MNHNS and CDR2 SASEGT. CDR3 sequence: CASSEVGGRVGEQFF. CDR3 in DNA: TGTGCCAGCAGTGAAGTCGGAGGGCGGGTGGGTGAGCAGTTCTTC.

The chain has TRBV29-1 and TRBJ1-2, with TRBD1 identical over 9 bases. With V trimmed by 4 bases and J by 5 bases, 8 bases remained unmatched. Germline assignment: CDR1 SQVTM and CDR2 ANQGSEA. The CDR3 spans 14 residues. The CDR3 sequence: CSVGGDGTGYGYTF. The CDR3, as DNA: TGCAGCGTTGGTGGGGATGGGACAGGGTATGGCTACACCTTC.

This sequence joins TRBV7-9 and TRBJ2-5; D is undetermined. CDR3 size: 12 residues. Germline CDR1 SEHNR, CDR2 FQNEAQ (reference sequence). V lost 1 base, J lost 5 bases, and 5 bases lay in between. CDR3 in DNA: TGTGCCAGCAGCTTAGGTGAGGAGACCCAGTACTTC. It codes for CASSLGEETQYF.

CDR3 nucleotides: TGTGCCAGCAGCACCGGGACTAGCGGGGGCCGGGGCGAGACCCAGTACTTC. Amino acid sequence: CASSTGTSGGRGETQYF. The chain couples TRBV9 to TRBJ2-5; 14 bases agree with TRBD2. V shed 4 bases, J shed 5 bases, and the junction held 10 bases outside the gene matches. This CDR3 is built from 17 residues. Germline CDR1 reads SGDLS; CDR2 reads YYNGEE.

This clone was detected once. The rearrangement links TRBV4-2 to TRBJ1-1; D might be TRBD1 (6 bases). Trimming removed 6 bases from V and 0 bases from J, with 11 bases in between. The CDR3 has 14 residues. Germline values: CDR1 LGHNA, CDR2 YNFKEQ. CDR3 DNA sequence: TGTGCCAGCAGGCCGGACAGATTGAACACTGAAGCTTTCTTT. Its protein is CASRPDRLNTEAFF.

J is TRBJ2-5 and V is TRBV11-2; 13 nucleotides line up with TRBD2. The J segment lost 5 bases and the V segment lost 4 bases, leaving 7 bases of the junction unmatched. The CDR3 consists of 16 residues. Germline assignment: CDR1 SGHAT and CDR2 FQNNGV. The CDR3 nucleotides are TGTGCCAGCAGCTCCTGGACTAGCGGGGGCTTGGAGACCCAGTACTTC. Its protein is CASSSWTSGGLETQYF.

The rearrangement links TRBV5-4 to TRBJ1-5; 7 positions agree with TRBD1. Germline V gene lookup returns CDR1 SGHNT and CDR2 YYREEE (reference sequence). V shed 7 bases and J 5 bases; nucleotides not matched to a gene: 0. The CDR3 has 11 amino acids. The CDR3 nucleotides are TGTGCCAGCGACAGGGATCAGCCCCAGCATTTT. It encodes CASDRDQPQHF.

This rearrangement joins TRBV9 to TRBJ2-7; D is possibly TRBD1 (6 bases). The V gene lost 9 bases and the J gene lost 3 bases, with 25 bases spanning the gap. The CDR3 totals 16 residues. CDR1 is SGDLS and CDR2 is YYNGEE in the germline V gene. The CDR3 coding sequence is TGTGCCACCATTCTATCCAAGCAGGGGTCTCGCTACGAGCAGTACGTC. This sequence encodes CATILSKQGSRYEQYV.

The chain joins TRBV5-4 to TRBJ1-1; a weak D match, TRBD1 (6 bases). Looked up from germline, CDR1 is SGHNT and CDR2 is YYREEE (reference sequence). The ends were cut back, 6 bases at V and 8 bases at J, with 14 bases in the middle. The CDR3 is 12 residues long. CDR3 coding DNA: TGTGCCAGCAACTACATGACAGGAGAAGCTTTCTTT. As protein: CASNYMTGEAFF.